This T cell receptor beta chain was captured by sequencing in a study of T-cell memory formation after mild COVID-19 (dated by TCRdb to the early 2020s). Study-level background: TCR sequence clusters from the two donors were found to be largely donor specific. T-cell clones expanding and contracting after mild COVID-19 in two donors were tracked by longitudinal TCRalpha and TCRbeta repertoire sequencing. The cohort was made up of two young adult volunteers, one female and one male, who were previously healthy. Broader findings and caveats from the paper: Contracting CD4+ clones were located mainly in the CM and EM memory subsets, whereas CD8+ clones were found to be enriched in EMRA. SARS-CoV-2 specificity was not confirmed for the second-wave clones peaking on day 37. The detection of some responding clones in pre-infection memory suggests that pre-existing cross-reactive memory T cells joined the SARS-CoV-2 response. Balanced CD4/CD8 phenotypes were observed for clones contracting from day 15 to 85, whereas a bias towards CD4+ was observed for a second wave of clones expanding from day 15 to 37. The study covered only two mild cases, and larger cohorts including severe cases with pre-infection samples were considered necessary.

Ficoll-Paque density gradient centrifugation was the method used to isolate PBMCs. This clonotype was picked up many times. No cognate antigen has been identified for it. The sample holds no much larger clone one base away, and base qualities are not on file. Instrument used: Illumina NovaSeq 6000. TCRalpha and TCRbeta cDNA libraries were built by 5'RACE with constant-segment primers, adding sample barcodes and unique molecular identifiers. Trizol reagent was used to extract RNA from every sample. Libraries were amplified in two PCR steps, with a second sample barcode and Illumina TruSeq adapters added in the second step. The libraries were sequenced on an Illumina NovaSeq using 2 x 150 bp paired-end reads. The authors processed their data as follows. Demultiplexing of reads and collapsing into UMI-guided consensus sequences were performed with migec v1.2.7. Using mixcr v2.1.11, UMI consensuses were aligned to TRA and TRB V and J templates and then assembled into clonotypes. Expanded or contracted clonotypes were those called significant by both edgeR and NoisET, with noise models trained on biological replicates. For edgeR calls, a false discovery rate-adjusted p below 0.01 and a log2 fold-change threshold of 1 were applied. As an exploratory analysis of dynamics, PCA with hierarchical clustering was applied to max-normalized trajectories of the 1000 most abundant clonotypes. Separately sequenced CD4+ and CD8+ repertoires were used to assign a CD4 or CD8 phenotype to each responding clone. TCRdb passed the public sequencing reads through fastp at Q25 and MiXCR, retaining productive beta sequences. For every CDR3 protein sequence, its rows merge into one entry that carries the most common genes and DNA. These V and J calls rely on TCRdb rather than the paper's analysis. The sample has about 350,000 distinct CDR3 sequences on record, about an eighth of them singletons. Clones ranked in the top ten supply approximately 22% of the sample.

Including the terminal cysteine and phenylalanine, the CDR3 comprises 16 residues. Here the CDR3 DNA is all that survives: 48 bases in frame from base 1. The V and J ends are trimmed by 3 bases and 0 bases, leaving 12 bases between them. The rearrangement combines TRBV12-3 or TRBV12-4 with TRBJ2-1, with a tentative D call of TRBD1 or TRBD2, each matching 5 bases. The sequenced sample was PBMCs or a T cell subset sorted from them (not recorded which). This receptor was taken from a young man who had mild COVID-19 (a few samples of this study predate the infection). The sample titles of this study are shuffled in the database, so cell type and time point are left out; the donor was told from shared clones. DNA sequence: TGTGCCAGCAGTTTCGGGACGTTGAGCTCCTACAATGAGCAGTTCTTC. Translated, it gives CASSFGTLSSYNEQFF.